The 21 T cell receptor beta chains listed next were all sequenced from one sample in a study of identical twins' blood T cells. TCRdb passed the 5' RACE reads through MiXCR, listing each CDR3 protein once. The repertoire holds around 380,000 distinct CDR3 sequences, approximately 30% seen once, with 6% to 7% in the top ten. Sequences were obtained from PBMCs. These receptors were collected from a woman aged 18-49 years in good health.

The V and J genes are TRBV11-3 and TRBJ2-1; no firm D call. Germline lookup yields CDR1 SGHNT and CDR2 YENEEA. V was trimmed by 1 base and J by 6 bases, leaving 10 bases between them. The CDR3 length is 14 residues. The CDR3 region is CASSLGNQPNEQFF. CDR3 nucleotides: TGTGCCAGCAGCTTAGGGAATCAGCCCAATGAGCAGTTCTTC.

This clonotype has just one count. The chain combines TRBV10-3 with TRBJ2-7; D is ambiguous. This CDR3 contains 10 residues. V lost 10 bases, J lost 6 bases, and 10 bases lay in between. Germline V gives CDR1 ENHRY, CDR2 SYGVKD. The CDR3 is CARAPREQYF. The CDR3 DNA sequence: TGTGCCAGGGCCCCTCGCGAGCAGTACTTC.

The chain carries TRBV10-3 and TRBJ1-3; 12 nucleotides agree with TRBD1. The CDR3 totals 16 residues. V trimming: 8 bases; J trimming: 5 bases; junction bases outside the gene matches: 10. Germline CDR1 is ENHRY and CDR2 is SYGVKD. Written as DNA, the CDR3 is TGTGCCATCGCTACCGGGACAGGGGGCAGCAGAAACACCATATATTTT. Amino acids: CAIATGTGGSRNTIYF.

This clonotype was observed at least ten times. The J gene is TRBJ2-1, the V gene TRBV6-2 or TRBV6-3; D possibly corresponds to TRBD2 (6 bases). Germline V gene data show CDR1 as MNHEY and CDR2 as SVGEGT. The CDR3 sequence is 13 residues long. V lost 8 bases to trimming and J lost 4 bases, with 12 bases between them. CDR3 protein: CASGASEYNEQFF. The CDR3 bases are TGTGCCAGCGGAGCTAGCGAGTACAATGAGCAGTTCTTC.

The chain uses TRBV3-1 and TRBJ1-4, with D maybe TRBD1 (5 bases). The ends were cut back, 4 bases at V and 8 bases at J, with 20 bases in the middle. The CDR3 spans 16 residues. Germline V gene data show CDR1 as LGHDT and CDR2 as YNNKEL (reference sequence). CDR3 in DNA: TGTGCCAGCAGCCGACACGGGACTTCCCAAGGCGAAAAACTGTTTTTT. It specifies CASSRHGTSQGEKLFF. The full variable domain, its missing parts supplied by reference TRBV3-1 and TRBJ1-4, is DTAVSQTPKYLVTQMGNDKSIKCEQNLGHDTMYWYKQDSKKFLKIMFSYNNKELIINETVPNRFSPKSPDKAHLNLHINSLELGDSAVYFCASSRHGTSQGEKLFFGSGTQLSVL.

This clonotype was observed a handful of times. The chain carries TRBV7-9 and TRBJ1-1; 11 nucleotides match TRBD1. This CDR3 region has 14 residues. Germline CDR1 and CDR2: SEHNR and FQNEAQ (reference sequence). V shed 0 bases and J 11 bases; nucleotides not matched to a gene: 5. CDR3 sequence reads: CASSLAGTGGIAFF. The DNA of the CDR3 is TGTGCCAGCAGCTTAGCGGGGACAGGGGGGATTGCTTTCTTT.

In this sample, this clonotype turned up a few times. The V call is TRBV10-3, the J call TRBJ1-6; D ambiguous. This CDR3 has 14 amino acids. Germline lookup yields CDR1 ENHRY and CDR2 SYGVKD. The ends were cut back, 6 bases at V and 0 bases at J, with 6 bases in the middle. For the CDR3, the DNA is TGTGCCATCAGAGGCAACTCCTATAATTCACCCCTCCACTTT. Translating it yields CAIRGNSYNSPLHF.

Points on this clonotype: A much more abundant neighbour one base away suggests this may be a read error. CDR3 loop: CAGSRGQLNTEAFF. Here the CDR3 DNA reads TGTGCCGGCAGCCGGGGACAGCTGAACACTGAAGCTTTCTTT. This chain connects TRBV13 to TRBJ1-1, with 7 bases that match TRBD1. This CDR3 has 14 residues. From germline, CDR1 is PRHDT and CDR2 FYEKMQ (reference sequence).

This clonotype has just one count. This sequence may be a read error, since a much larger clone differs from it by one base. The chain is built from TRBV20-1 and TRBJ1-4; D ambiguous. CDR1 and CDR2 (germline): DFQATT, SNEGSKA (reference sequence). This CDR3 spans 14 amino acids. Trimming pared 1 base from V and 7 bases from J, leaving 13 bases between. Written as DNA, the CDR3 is TGCAGTGCTAGAGCACCCTGGAATGGTGAAAAACTGTTTTTT. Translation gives CSARAPWNGEKLFF.

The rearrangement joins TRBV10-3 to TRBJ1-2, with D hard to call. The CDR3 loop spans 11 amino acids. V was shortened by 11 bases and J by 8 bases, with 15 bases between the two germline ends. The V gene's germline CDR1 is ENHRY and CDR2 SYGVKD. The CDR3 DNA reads TGTGCCGCTTCGGGCGGCCTGGGCTACACCTTC. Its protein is CAASGGLGYTF.

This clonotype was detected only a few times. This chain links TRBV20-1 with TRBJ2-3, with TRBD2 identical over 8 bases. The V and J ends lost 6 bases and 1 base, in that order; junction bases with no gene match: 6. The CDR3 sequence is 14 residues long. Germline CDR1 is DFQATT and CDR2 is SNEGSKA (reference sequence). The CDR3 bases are TGCAGTGCCGTGGGACTAGTAGGCACAGATACGCAGTATTTT. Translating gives CSAVGLVGTDTQYF.

The CDR3 region is CSVRDLNTEAFF. CDR3 nucleotides: TGCAGTGTCCGCGACCTGAACACTGAAGCTTTCTTT. The chain recombines TRBV29-1 with TRBJ1-1, with no clear D. Germline V gives CDR1 SQVTM, CDR2 ANQGSEA. There are 12 residues in the CDR3.

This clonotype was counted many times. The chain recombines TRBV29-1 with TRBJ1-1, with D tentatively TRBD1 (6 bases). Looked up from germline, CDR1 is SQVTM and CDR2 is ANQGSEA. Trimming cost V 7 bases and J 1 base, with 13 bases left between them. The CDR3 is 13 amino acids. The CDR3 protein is CSAMGGANTEAFF. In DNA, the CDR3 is TGCAGCGCCATGGGGGGGGCGAACACTGAAGCTTTCTTT.

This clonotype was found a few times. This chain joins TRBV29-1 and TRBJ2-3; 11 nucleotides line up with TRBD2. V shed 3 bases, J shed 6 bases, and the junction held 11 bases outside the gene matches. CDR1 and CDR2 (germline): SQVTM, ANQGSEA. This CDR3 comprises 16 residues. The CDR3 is CSVEGVTSGSGDTQYF. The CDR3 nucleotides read TGCAGCGTTGAGGGTGTAACTAGCGGGAGTGGGGATACGCAGTATTTT.

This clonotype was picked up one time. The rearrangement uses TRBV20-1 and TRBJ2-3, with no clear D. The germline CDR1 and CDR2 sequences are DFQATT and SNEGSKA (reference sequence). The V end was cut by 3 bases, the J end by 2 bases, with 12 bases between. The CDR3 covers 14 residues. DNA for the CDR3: TGCAGTGCTAGTAAGGGCTCCCCCACAGATACGCAGTATTTT. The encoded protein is CSASKGSPTDTQYF.

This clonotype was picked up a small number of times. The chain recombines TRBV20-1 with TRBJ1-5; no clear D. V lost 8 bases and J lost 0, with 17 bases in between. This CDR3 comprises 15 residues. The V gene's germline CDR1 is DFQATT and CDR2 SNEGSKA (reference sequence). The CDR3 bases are TGCAGTTTCTTAGAAGGACCATATAGCAATCAGCCCCAGCATTTT. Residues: CSFLEGPYSNQPQHF.

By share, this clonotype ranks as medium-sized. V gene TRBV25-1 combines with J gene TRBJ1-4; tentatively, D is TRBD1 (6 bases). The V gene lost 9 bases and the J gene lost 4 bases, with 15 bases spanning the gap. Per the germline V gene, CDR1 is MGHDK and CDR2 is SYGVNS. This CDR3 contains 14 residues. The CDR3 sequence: CARYKDSVNEKLFF. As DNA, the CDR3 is TGTGCCAGATACAAGGACAGTGTTAATGAAAAACTGTTTTTT.

In DNA, the CDR3 is TGTGCCAGCAGCATAGGACCTTATAAAGAGACCCAGTACTTC. It specifies CASSIGPYKETQYF. This chain links TRBV7-2 with TRBJ2-5; no clear D. The CDR3 spans 14 residues. Trimming took 5 bases from V and 3 from J, leaving 13 bases between them. CDR1 is SGHTA, CDR2 FQGNSA, per germline.

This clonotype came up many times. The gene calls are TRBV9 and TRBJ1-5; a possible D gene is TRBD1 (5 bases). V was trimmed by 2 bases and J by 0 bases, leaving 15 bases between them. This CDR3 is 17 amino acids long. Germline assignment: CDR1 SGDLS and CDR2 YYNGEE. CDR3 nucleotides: TGTGCCAGCAGCGTCATAATGGGGGTTTGTAGCAATCAGCCCCAGCATTTT. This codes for CASSVIMGVCSNQPQHF.

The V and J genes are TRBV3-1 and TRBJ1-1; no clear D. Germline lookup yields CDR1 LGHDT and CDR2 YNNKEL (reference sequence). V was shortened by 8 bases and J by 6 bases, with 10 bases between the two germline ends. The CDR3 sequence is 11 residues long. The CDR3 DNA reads TGTGCCAGCCGCAACGCCGCTGAAGCTTTCTTT. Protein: CASRNAAEAFF. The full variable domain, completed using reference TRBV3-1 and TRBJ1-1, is DTAVSQTPKYLVTQMGNDKSIKCEQNLGHDTMYWYKQDSKKFLKIMFSYNNKELIINETVPNRFSPKSPDKAHLNLHINSLELGDSAVYFCASRNAAEAFFGQGTRLTVV.

CDR3 sequence reads: CASSPLAGGSTDTQYF. The DNA for the CDR3 is TGTGCCAGCTCACCCCTAGCGGGAGGGAGCACAGATACGCAGTATTTT. The rearrangement joins TRBV18 to TRBJ2-3; 12 nucleotides align to TRBD2. With 3 bases clipped from V and 0 bases from J, the junction kept 1 base outside the gene matches. This CDR3 comprises 16 residues. Germline lookup yields CDR1 KGHSH and CDR2 LQKENI.